This TCR beta chain was sequenced during a study of blood T cells in healthy people across ages (dated by TCRdb to between 2015 and 2016). With regard to the full study: In model experiments, template switching captured about one uniquely barcoded TCR beta cDNA molecule for every two T cells. Age-related changes in TCR beta repertoire diversity were measured in the study by deep sequencing normalized with unique cDNA molecular identifiers. Donors were grouped into four age groups: young (average roughly 17 years), middle-aged (39), aged (about 60) and long-lived (about 89). To avoid experimental bias, donors of different ages were randomly spread across the sequencing lanes. The study analyzed two additional independent replicas of 1 million unique cDNA reads from the same blood draw for two donors, one aged 18 to 30 and one aged 80 or older.

The donors were 40 or so Caucasian individuals from Russia, aged roughly 6 to 90 years, who were systemically healthy. Each donor gave ten milliliters of peripheral blood, drawn into EDTA-treated Vacutainer tubes. Ficoll-Paque density-gradient centrifugation was used to isolate PBMCs, with at least 6.5 million per sample. Trizol reagent was used to extract total RNA from the PBMCs, yielding at least 5 micrograms per sample. For every donor, flow cytometry on a PBMC aliquot measured the percentage of naive CD45RAhigh/CD27high T cells. The library was prepared using 5' RACE. This sample was sequenced with an Illumina HiSeq 2500. The second PCR ran for about 7 to 11 cycles and used a J-beta primer mix along with a sample-barcoded 5' primer. A unique molecular identifier was introduced onto each TCR beta cDNA molecule by a template-switch 5' adaptor carrying 12 random nucleotides. Each sample yielded at least 3 million CDR3-containing paired-end reads. All of the RNA was converted into first-strand cDNA using the Mint cDNA synthesis kit, with a TRBC-specific oligonucleotide serving as the primer. Following uracil-DNA glycosylase treatment, a first 18-cycle PCR with universal primers M1SS and BC2_uni_R was performed on all cDNA. Per the authors' processing: Each sample was normalized by randomly selecting 1 million high-quality reads, each carrying a distinct molecular identifier. Reads sharing molecular identifiers were discarded rather than binned into consensus sequences. CDR3 identification, clonotype clustering and error correction used MiTCR with a Q25 quality threshold and the strictest error-elimination algorithm. A nonparametric unseen species model with Euler transformation was used to estimate a lower bound on total TCR beta diversity. The raw public reads went through TCRdb reprocessing: fastp at Q25, MiXCR clone calling, in-frame beta chains kept. All rows with the same CDR3 protein become a single entry with the most common DNA and genes. The V and J calls come from TCRdb's annotation, not from the publication. This sample has about 750,000 distinct CDR3 sequences in its table, and roughly 53% of those were observed once. The ten biggest clones cover approximately 40% of the sample.

The research as a whole found: Total diversity estimates from one million sequenced T cells were considered lower bounds and underestimates. Conclusive comparison of naive and antigen-experienced compartments was prevented by the profiling of bulk unsorted PBMCs. A strong correlation was found between observed TCR beta diversity and the percentage of naive T cells measured by flow cytometry. As age increased, observed TCR beta diversity per million T cells dropped in a roughly linear way, and a significant reduction was already evident by age about 40. Compared with the aged group, the long-lived group had more naive CD4+ T cells, fewer expanded clones and increased TCR diversity, suggesting age selection. The CMV infection status of donors was not known, potentially confounding age-related changes in expanded clonotypes.

Including the terminal cysteine and phenylalanine, the CDR3 comprises 16 residues. Only the CDR3 part of the read is kept: 48 bases, read in frame from the first base. From the germline V gene, CDR1 is SGHRS and CDR2 is YFSETQ. This clonotype was detected only a few times. The specificity of this receptor is unknown. No quality values exist for individual bases; no much larger clone is one base distant. The sequencing sample was made of blood. The TCR originated in a man of 80 years or more in good health. This receptor chain uses TRBV5-1 and TRBJ2-1; TRBD2 is perhaps the D gene, given 5 matching bases. Gene TRBJ2-7 matches the end of the DNA better, so the J call may be wrong. The CDR3 region: CASSFRGPSSYNEQYF. The DNA reads TGCGCCAGCAGCTTCCGCGGGCCTAGCTCCTACAATGAGCAGTACTTC.